This is a list of T cell receptor beta chains from one sample in a study of cytomegalovirus exposure and HLA in healthy donors. The table came from immunoSEQ multiplex PCR; TCRdb's copy has only in-frame clones and leaves some out. The repertoire has tens of thousands of clones, about four fifths of them found once; the top ten carry just over 50%. The sequenced sample consisted of PBMCs. The source is a man between 45 and 60 years old in good health and CMV-seropositive. CDR3s include the opening cysteine and the closing phenylalanine or tryptophan. The D gene is left open where the match is weak. Not every row has a clone size; where given, it reads once, few, many or a size class.

J | D | length | V | size | CDR3 | DNA
TRBJ1-4 | . | 15 | TRBV19 | . | CASSIELRTLKKLFF | TGTGCCAGTAGTATCGAGCTTCGGACATTGAAAAAACTGTTTTTT
TRBJ2-7 | TRBD1 | 13 | TRBV7-9 | . | CASSSRDRDEQYF | TGTGCCAGCAGCTCCCGGGACAGGGACGAGCAGTACTTC
TRBJ2-7 | TRBD1 | 15 | TRBV11-1 | . | CASSPLTGTPYEQYF | TGTGCCAGCAGCCCACTGACAGGGACACCCTACGAGCAGTACTTC
TRBJ2-1 | TRBD2 | 15 | TRBV27 | . | CASTQGLASYNEQFF | TGTGCCAGCACGCAGGGACTAGCCTCCTACAATGAGCAGTTCTTC
TRBJ2-7 | TRBD2 | 14 | TRBV5-4 | once | CASSNSGNAYEQYF | TGTGCCAGCAGCAATAGCGGGAACGCCTACGAGCAGTACTTC
TRBJ1-3 | . | 14 | TRBV5-4 | . | CASSLELSGNTIYF | TGTGCCAGCAGCTTGGAGCTTAGCGGAAACACCATATATTTT
TRBJ2-7 | . | 14 | TRBV7-9 | . | CASSFTRQNYEQSF | TGTGCCAGCAGCTTTACGCGACAGAACTACGAGCAGTCCTTC
TRBJ2-7 | . | 13 | TRBV5-1 | few | CASSPGFSYEQYF | TGCGCCAGCAGCCCAGGGTTCTCCTACGAGCAGTACTTC
TRBJ2-7 | TRBD1 | 15 | TRBV4-3 | . | CASSPGQGGSYEQYF | TGCGCCAGCAGCCCGGGACAGGGGGGCTCCTACGAGCAGTACTTC
TRBJ2-3 | . | 17 | TRBV18 | . | CASSQEAVSYSTDTQYF | TGTGCCAGCTCACAGGAGGCGGTTTCATATAGCACAGATACGCAGTATTTT
TRBJ1-1 | TRBD1 | 16 | TRBV9 | . | CASSVGTGRGNTEAFF | TGTGCCAGCAGCGTCGGGACAGGGAGGGGGAACACTGAAGCTTTCTTT
TRBJ2-5 | TRBD1 | 15 | TRBV5-4 | . | CASSLGDRVKETQYF | TGTGCCAGCAGCTTGGGTGACAGGGTGAAAGAGACCCAGTACTTC